One sample yielded the 6 T cell receptor beta chains listed below, sequenced in a study of T cell responses to AZD1222 COVID-19 vaccine. Sequencing was performed with immunoSEQ multiplex PCR; in TCRdb, only in-frame clones are kept and a portion is missing. The table includes about 140,000 clones, more than 90% detected once. Sequencing used peripheral blood, obtained on day 0 of AZD1222 vaccination. These receptors all stem from an adult in good health.

The chain couples TRBV6-6 to TRBJ1-3; no clear D. The CDR3 runs to 14 residues. V dropped 0 bases and J dropped 11 bases, with 14 bases sitting between them. The V gene's germline CDR1 is MNHNY and CDR2 SVGAGI (reference sequence). This CDR3 reads CASSYSMARASIYF. The CDR3 DNA sequence: TGTGCCAGCAGTTACTCGATGGCCCGTGCGTCCATATATTTT.

The chain recombines TRBV5-1 with TRBJ1-6; 7 bases fit TRBD1. The CDR3 runs 18 residues. Germline CDR1 reads SGHRS; CDR2 reads YFSETQ. Trimming at V came to 0 bases and at J to 8 bases, leaving 14 bases not matched to a gene. The CDR3 nucleotides read TGCGCCAGCAGCTTGGATGTGGGACAGCGCCGAACGGATTCACCCCTCCACTTT. Encoded protein: CASSLDVGQRRTDSPLHF.

The V gene is TRBV7-2, the J gene TRBJ2-5; 8 bases line up with TRBD1. Germline CDR1 and CDR2: SGHTA and FQGNSA. With V trimmed by 4 bases and J by 4 bases, 11 bases remained unmatched. This CDR3 is 16 amino acids long. The CDR3 nucleotides read TGTGCCAGCAGCTCACTCAGGGGGCGCAGGTCAGAGACCCAGTACTTC. It specifies CASSSLRGRRSETQYF.

The sample holds one count of this clone. V and J are TRBV6-5 and TRBJ2-7; D is perhaps TRBD1 (6 bases). This CDR3 region has 13 residues. CDR1 and CDR2 from the germline V gene are MNHEY and SVGAGI. Trimming took off 4 bases at V and 2 bases at J, with 9 bases between the two ends. This CDR3 reads CASSSRGTYEQYF. CDR3 in DNA: TGTGCCAGCAGTTCCAGGGGAACCTACGAGCAGTACTTC.

The rearrangement links TRBV7-4 to TRBJ1-1; D unclear. The germline V gene encodes CDR1 SGHVT and CDR2 SQSDAQ. With 3 bases removed from V and 0 bases from J, the gap between germline ends came to 11 bases. CDR3 length equals 15 residues. The CDR3 loop reads CASSLARWVNTEAFF. The CDR3 DNA reads as TGTGCCAGCAGCTTGGCAAGGTGGGTGAACACTGAAGCTTTCTTT.

The genes are TRBV11-2 and TRBJ1-5; D gene uncertain. Per the germline V gene, CDR1 is SGHAT and CDR2 is FQNNGV. V shed 0 bases and J shed 2 bases, with 5 bases lying between them. The CDR3 covers 14 residues. The CDR3 DNA follows: TGTGCCAGCAGCTTAGACAGAGGCAATCAGCCCCAGCATTTT. It codes for CASSLDRGNQPQHF.